This TCR beta chain is drawn from a study of cytomegalovirus exposure and HLA in healthy donors. It was with 60 Vbeta and 13 Jbeta primers that the PCR ran. Produced via immunoSEQ multiplex PCR; TCRdb's table is partial and in-frame only. The sample has over 150,000 clones; roughly 74% are singletons. To note about this clone: A much larger clone differs from this one at a single base, so this may be a read error.

CDR3 length equals 15 residues. Trimming cost V 4 bases and J 6 bases; bases outside gene matches: 1. The V gene's germline CDR1 is MRHNA and CDR2 SNTAGT. Sample: PBMCs. The chain employs TRBV6-4 and TRBJ2-2; 14 positions match TRBD2. This receptor was obtained from a man aged 18 to 30 in good health and CMV-seronegative. The CDR3 DNA follows: TGTGCCAGCAGTGGACTAGCGGGGGGGCCCGGGGAGCTGTTTTTT. Its translation: CASSGLAGGPGELFF.